These 14 T cell receptor beta chains were sequenced from one sample in a study of Ad26.COV2.S vaccination and SARS-CoV-2 variants. Treatment defined: 15 to 20 received Ad26.COV2.S at low or high dose, single or two shots; about 5 received placebo; per-sample allocation not given. The investigators took samples on day 63 after the first vaccine or placebo injection. The data were produced by immunoSEQ multiplex PCR, yet TCRdb's version contains in-frame clones alone and is incomplete. In the table there are around 450,000 clones, roughly 87% of which are singletons. The sequences come from peripheral blood, collected in a trial of Ad26.COV2.S vaccine versus placebo. These receptors were obtained from a person aged 18-60 years who received the Ad26.COV2.S COVID-19 vaccine or a placebo.

This clone was seen just once. V gene TRBV29-1 combines with J gene TRBJ1-2; D is perhaps TRBD1 (5 bases). This CDR3 has 13 amino acids. Looked up from germline, CDR1 is SQVTM and CDR2 is ANQGSEA. V lost 0 bases and J lost 6, with 11 bases in between. CDR3 DNA sequence: TGCAGCGTTGAAGACAGGGAAATGGATGGCTACACCTTC. This codes for CSVEDREMDGYTF.

This clone showed up just a few times. The chain carries TRBV19 and TRBJ1-2; D is uncertain. Germline values: CDR1 LNHDA, CDR2 SQIVND (reference sequence). V gave up 7 bases and J gave up 3 bases, with 15 bases separating them. CDR3 length: 14 amino acids. CDR3 sequence reads: CASTRQQPHYGYTF. DNA for the CDR3: TGTGCCAGTACGCGTCAGCAACCACACTATGGCTACACCTTC.

The chain couples TRBV4-2 to TRBJ1-2, with TRBD1 matching over 9 bases. This CDR3 is built from 16 residues. The trim removed 3 bases at V and 8 bases at J, leaving 13 bases unmatched. CDR1 is LGHNA and CDR2 is YNFKEQ in the germline V gene. The CDR3 nucleotides are TGTGCCAGCAGCCAGTCCCTCTACAGGGGGCTGGACGGCTACACCTTC. Amino acid sequence: CASSQSLYRGLDGYTF.

V usage is TRBV24-1 and J usage is TRBJ1-1; 8 bases fit TRBD1. The CDR3 runs 12 residues. The J segment lost 10 bases and the V segment lost 3 bases, leaving 3 bases of the junction unmatched. From germline, CDR1 is KGHDR and CDR2 SFDVKD. DNA for the CDR3: TGTGCCACCAGTGATCCGACAGGGGTAGCTTTCTTT. Its protein product is CATSDPTGVAFF.

The gene calls are TRBV13 and TRBJ2-5; D gene unclear. V was clipped by 5 bases and J by 4 bases, with 8 bases between them. There are 12 residues in the CDR3. CDR1 is PRHDT and CDR2 is FYEKMQ in the germline V gene (reference sequence). Here the CDR3 DNA reads TGTGCCAGCAGCACAACCCCAGAGACCCAGTACTTC. Its translation is CASSTTPETQYF.

The J gene is TRBJ1-1, the V gene TRBV19; D perhaps matches TRBD1 (5 bases). CDR1 is LNHDA, CDR2 SQIVND, per germline (reference sequence). V was clipped by 7 bases and J by 3 bases, with 12 bases between them. The CDR3 consists of 13 residues. CDR3 loop: CASKRGLDTEAFF. CDR3 DNA: TGTGCCAGTAAGCGGGGGTTGGACACTGAAGCTTTCTTT. Together with reference TRBV19 and TRBJ1-1, the CDR3 gives the full variable domain: DGGITQSPKYLFRKEGQNVTLSCEQNLNHDAMYWYRQDPGQGLRLIYYSQIVNDFQKGDIAEGYSVSREKKESFPLTVTSAQKNPTAFYLCASKRGLDTEAFFGQGTRLTVV.

The gene calls are TRBV4-3 and TRBJ1-2, with 11 bases aligning to TRBD1. From germline, CDR1 is LGHNA and CDR2 YSLEER. The V gene end was trimmed by 0 bases and the J gene end by 7 bases; junction bases not matched to a gene: 7. The CDR3 is 16 residues long. CDR3 sequence (DNA): TGCGCCAGCAGCCAAGATACCGGACAGGGGGCTATTGGCTACACCTTC. This gives the protein CASSQDTGQGAIGYTF.

This clone was found once. The chain uses TRBV11-2 and TRBJ2-7; D not resolved. The CDR3 sequence is 14 residues long. The germline V gene encodes CDR1 SGHAT and CDR2 FQNNGV. The ends were cut back, 1 base at V and 2 bases at J, with 9 bases in the middle. The CDR3 spells CASSLVGSAYEQYF. DNA of the CDR3: TGTGCCAGCAGCTTAGTGGGCAGCGCCTACGAGCAGTACTTC.

The V and J genes are TRBV6-1 and TRBJ1-1; D not certain. CDR1 and CDR2 (germline): MNHNS, SASEGT. Between the trimmed V and J ends, which lost 0 bases and 10 bases, there was a span of 12 bases. The CDR3 covers 13 residues. CDR3 region: CASSEAARHRAFF. The CDR3 nucleotides are TGTGCCAGCAGTGAAGCAGCCCGGCACCGAGCTTTCTTT.

The J gene is TRBJ2-2, the V gene TRBV9, with 7 bases matching TRBD2. Germline CDR1 reads SGDLS; CDR2 reads YYNGEE. The CDR3 length is 18 residues. Trimming took 3 bases from V and 6 from J; bases not matched to a gene: 17. CDR3 bases: TGTGCCAGCAGCGCCCAGTTTGCCGTACTAGGGAGGGCCGGGGAGCTGTTTTTT. Protein: CASSAQFAVLGRAGELFF. Supplemented by reference TRBV9 and TRBJ2-2, the full variable domain reads DSGVTQTPKHLITATGQRVTLRCSPRSGDLSVYWYQQSLDQGLQFLIQYYNGEERAKGNILERFSAQQFPDLHSELNLSSLELGDSALYFCASSAQFAVLGRAGELFFGEGSRLTVL.

The chain carries TRBV9 and TRBJ2-1; no clear D gene. Looked up from germline, CDR1 is SGDLS and CDR2 is YYNGEE. V was cut by 1 base and J by 5 bases, with 10 bases left in between. The CDR3 covers 14 residues. CDR3 sequence (DNA): TGTGCCAGCAGCGTAAATAGGGCCAACAATGAGCAGTTCTTC. Protein product: CASSVNRANNEQFF.

The CDR3 spells CASSPPLGAQYF. The CDR3 DNA reads TGTGCCAGCAGTCCGCCTCTGGGCGCGCAGTATTTT. V gene TRBV27 combines with J gene TRBJ2-3; the D is unclear. This CDR3 spans 12 amino acids. Trimming stripped 5 bases from V and 10 bases from J, with 13 bases between. Germline assignment: CDR1 MNHEY and CDR2 SMNVEV (reference sequence).

The V gene is TRBV6-6, the J gene TRBJ2-5; tentative D call: TRBD2 (5 bases). CDR1 and CDR2 (germline): MNHNY, SVGAGI (reference sequence). The length of the CDR3 is 14 residues. V lost 0 bases, J lost 4 bases, and 9 bases lay in between. The CDR3 spells CASSYSSGGETQYF. Here the CDR3 DNA reads TGTGCCAGCAGTTACTCGAGCGGCGGAGAGACCCAGTACTTC.

In this sample, this clone turned up once. The rearrangement joins TRBV29-1 to TRBJ2-5; 7 nucleotides agree with TRBD2. Trimming removed 3 bases from V and 7 bases from J; junction bases left unmatched: 8. The CDR3 runs 13 residues. Germline-derived CDR1 and CDR2 are SQVTM and ANQGSEA. CDR3: CSVDEGGRGTQYF. DNA of the CDR3: TGCAGCGTTGATGAGGGCGGGAGAGGGACCCAGTACTTC.